This T cell receptor beta chain appears in the sequencing data of a study of blood T cell repertoires in COVID-19. In the study overall: The study drew acute and convalescent COVID-19 samples from the United States, Italy and Spain. Sources were T cells, B-cell-depleted T cells, or PBMCs; the material itself was cDNA or gDNA.

Per the authors' pipeline: Reference gene primer amplification in the assay estimated nucleated cell counts. TCRdb keeps only in-frame clones here, not all; method: immunoSEQ multiplex PCR. V and J calls and clone size come straight from that table; D and trimming were deduced from the DNA. The sample carries around 140,000 clones, over 60% recorded once. This CDR3 is 13 amino acids long. The V gene lost 2 bases and the J gene lost 7 bases, with 9 bases spanning the gap. CDR1 is SGHTA and CDR2 is FQGNSA in the germline V gene. Sequenced: peripheral blood. The sequence was obtained from a woman aged 70-85 years with acute or convalescent COVID-19. The gene calls are TRBV7-2 and TRBJ1-5; D perhaps matches TRBD1 (6 bases). Written as DNA, the CDR3 is TGTGCCAGCAGCTTACAGGGGTGGCAGCCCCAGCATTTT. Protein product: CASSLQGWQPQHF.